This paragraph reports one T cell receptor (beta chain). Its antigen is currently unknown. The CDR3 has 18 residues. V shed 2 bases and J 1 base; nucleotides not matched to a gene: 7. Per germline, CDR1 MGHRA and CDR2 YSYEKL. The sample originates from a study of early T cells in non-severe SARS-CoV-2 infection. Study-wide context: RNA in bulk from unsorted whole blood was sequenced, and chains were unpaired. Study-wide findings and caveats: VDJdb-based annotation leaned toward anti-spike CD8 responses and missed private and CD4 specificities.

The protocol attached unique molecular identifiers to individual cDNA molecules. TCRdb fed the 5' RACE reads into MiXCR, producing one record per CDR3 protein. The sample consists of roughly 40,000 distinct CDR3 sequences, over 5% of them appearing once. The J gene is TRBJ2-4, the V gene TRBV4-1, with 11 bases identical to TRBD2. Sequenced material: whole blood. The TCR sequence derives from an adult who was a healthcare worker with PCR-confirmed SARS-CoV-2 infection or an uninfected control (not recorded which). The CDR3 DNA sequence: TGCGCCAGCAGCCAACCCTTAGCGGGAGGGCCGGCCAAAAACATTCAGTACTTC. This gives the protein CASSQPLAGGPAKNIQYF.